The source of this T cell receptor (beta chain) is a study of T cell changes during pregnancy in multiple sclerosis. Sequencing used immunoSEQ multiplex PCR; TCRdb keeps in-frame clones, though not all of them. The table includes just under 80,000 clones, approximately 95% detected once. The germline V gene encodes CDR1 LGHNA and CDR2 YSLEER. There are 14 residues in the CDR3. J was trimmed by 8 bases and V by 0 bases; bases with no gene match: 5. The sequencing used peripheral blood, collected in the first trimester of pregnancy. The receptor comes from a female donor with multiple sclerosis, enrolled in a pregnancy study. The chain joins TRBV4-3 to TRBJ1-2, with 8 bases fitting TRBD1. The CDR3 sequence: CASSQEARGQGYTF. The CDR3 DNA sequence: TGCGCCAGCAGCCAAGAGGCCAGGGGGCAAGGCTACACCTTC.